A single T cell receptor (beta chain) is shown here with its context. Produced via immunoSEQ multiplex PCR; TCRdb's table is partial and in-frame only. This sample carries approximately 140,000 clones, 70% to 90% of them seen once, and the ten largest clones take roughly 3.4%. The CDR3 extends over 13 amino acids. Germline V CDR1 and CDR2: SGHVS, FQNEAQ. V was shortened by 3 bases and J by 2 bases, with 7 bases between the two germline ends. This sample was included in a study of blood T cell repertoires in COVID-19. This chain connects TRBV7-8 to TRBJ2-5; D is uncertain. The sample taken for sequencing was peripheral blood. The source of this sequence is a man in his sixties or seventies with acute or convalescent COVID-19. CDR3 nucleotide sequence: TGTGCCAGCAGCTTGACTTTGCAAGAGACCCAGTACTTC. Protein: CASSLTLQETQYF. The complete variable domain, with remaining parts taken from reference TRBV7-8 and TRBJ2-5, reads GAGVSQSPRYKVAKRGQDVALRCDPISGHVSLFWYQQALGQGPEFLTYFQNEAQLDKSGLPSDRFFAERPEGSVSTLKIQRTQQEDSAVYLCASSLTLQETQYFGPGTRLLVL.